This T cell receptor (beta chain) stems from a study of T-cell memory formation after mild COVID-19. On the study more broadly: TCR clustering was largely donor specific. Study conclusions and caveats: Contracting clones from day 15 to 85 showed balanced CD4/CD8; later expanders favored CD4+. Memory cells collected pre-infection included some clones that later responded, suggesting cross-reactive memory joined.

After 5'RACE with constant-segment primers, TCR alpha and TCR beta cDNA libraries carrying sample barcodes and UMIs were obtained. MiXCR was run by TCRdb on the 5' RACE reads, yielding one entry per CDR3 protein. The data show hundreds of thousands of distinct CDR3 sequences, with about a sixth seen just once and 20% to 25% held by the top ten. Details on this clonotype: Its antigen remains unidentified.

The sample comprised PBMCs or a T cell subset sorted from them (not recorded which). This clonotype was obtained from a man between 18 and 35 years old who had mild COVID-19 (a few samples of this study predate the infection). Cell type and time point are not known.

CDR3 sequence (DNA): TGCAGCGTCCAAGGTCCCGGGACAGGGTCGGTCTACGAGCAGTACTTC. Translating it yields CSVQGPGTGSVYEQYF. The V gene is TRBV29-1, the J gene TRBJ2-7; 9 positions match TRBD1. The CDR3 covers 16 residues. The V segment lost 6 bases and the J segment 3 bases; nucleotides outside the gene matches: 15. Germline V gene data show CDR1 as SQVTM and CDR2 as ANQGSEA.